This T cell receptor beta chain was sequenced in a study of cytomegalovirus exposure and HLA in healthy donors. In the case of this clone: Antigen specificity is unknown.

It was with 60 Vbeta and 13 Jbeta primers that the PCR ran. The data were produced by immunoSEQ multiplex PCR, yet TCRdb's version contains in-frame clones alone and is incomplete. The sample has around 170,000 clones; roughly 80% are singletons. Germline lookup yields CDR1 MGHRA and CDR2 YSYEKL. V was clipped by 0 bases and J by 0 bases; unmatched bases: 5. This CDR3 region has 17 residues. Findings and limits, study-wide: A few CMV-associated chains were confirmed in vitro to be specific for CMV antigens. A list of 150 to 200 TCR beta chains associated with cytomegalovirus was given. In an earlier analysis, about 90% or about 30%: the productive usage of most TCR beta V segments. Most TCR sequences were rare, but some public TCRs occurred in many donors.

What was sequenced was PBMCs. The clonotype originates from a man aged 50 to 60 in good health and CMV-seronegative. The chain uses TRBV4-1 and TRBJ2-3; 8 nucleotides align to TRBD1. The CDR3 DNA is TGCGCCAGCAGCCAAGATCTCTGGGACAGGAGCACAGATACGCAGTATTTT. This encodes CASSQDLWDRSTDTQYF.